This record concerns one T cell receptor (beta chain) sequence. Its antigen is unknown. No base-level quality is on record; no much larger clone is a single base apart. Patients with uncontrolled infections, other autoimmune diseases, pregnancy or lactation were excluded. Diagnoses relied on clinical symptoms, serum thyroxine and TRAb, thyroid ultrasound and orbital computed tomography. Total RNA was extracted with Trizol reagent, and quality was checked on an Agilent 2100 Bioanalyzer. This entry is derived from a study of T cells in Graves' hyperthyroidism and ophthalmopathy (dated by TCRdb to the late 2010s). General notes on the study: To identify TCR V-J signatures that set the groups apart, the researchers used a discovery cohort of about a hundred patients, made up of under 45 with Graves' ophthalmopathy and about 55 with stable Graves' hyperthyroidism. Prospective prediction of ophthalmopathy was tested in an independent validation cohort of some 19 hyperthyroidism patients and 15 to 17 patients who later progressed to ophthalmopathy. The paper describes TCR Vbeta CDR3 sequencing of 130 to 150 peripheral blood samples, made up of 43 ophthalmopathy patients, roughly 80 hyperthyroidism patients and some 17 progressor patients. For training and testing, the approximately 97 patients in the discovery cohort were randomly divided in a 7:3 ratio. In about 6 Graves' hyperthyroidism patients, the study also compared T-cell repertoires from thyroid tissue with T-cell repertoires from blood. Following sampling, methimazole starting at 30 mg daily was given to hyperthyroidism patients, and high-dose intravenous methylprednisolone was given to ophthalmopathy patients. Beyond this particular receptor, the publication reports: Most expanded thyroid clonotypes (frequency above 0.001) were also found in blood, which suggests that blood repertoires may mirror thyroid immune responses. Ophthalmopathy was separated from stable hyperthyroidism by a 13 V-J signature model, with over 85% sensitivity and roughly 81% specificity obtained in cross-validation and 80%/75% obtained in testing. In validation, the model predicted progression to ophthalmopathy with 55% to 71% sensitivity and around 72% specificity, a median of roughly seven months before onset. No statistical method was used to fix the sample size in advance, and group allocation was not hidden from the investigators.

CDR3 length: 15 amino acids, cysteine to phenylalanine. Only CDR3 DNA is held: 45 bases, read in frame from base 1. Via the germline V gene, CDR1 is SGHTA and CDR2 FQGNSA. V is cut by 7 bases and J by 7 bases, and the space between the germline ends is 22 bases. The TCR beta CDR3 regions were amplified from RNA transcripts. A first-round RT-PCR of the TCR CDR3 used the HTBI primer set with the Qiagen OneStep RT-PCR kit. Libraries were constructed in a second round of multiplex PCR, after which size selection and purification were carried out. Libraries were sequenced paired-end with 100 bp reads on an Illumina HiSeq2000. The authors processed their data as follows. SOAPnuke was used to process the raw data, throwing out any read that contained adapters or uncalled bases, had a mean Phred below 15, or lacked an exact constant-primer or identifier match. High-quality paired reads were merged with COPE v1.2.5, and unique nucleotide sequences were defined as clonotypes. MiTCR v1.1 was used to align the clonotypes against IMGT TRBV, TRBD and TRBJ reference segments. Analysis was restricted to V-J combinations with a frequency above 0.0001, which covered roughly 99% of repertoires. A TCS score was defined as the ratio of F50 (clonal expansion) to E x V (chaos), with BLOSUM62-based TCRdist applied between CDR3 peptides within each V-J. Welch's t-statistics and random forest reduced just over 500 V-J features to 13, which were used in a naive Bayes classifier (R e1071). The similarity between thyroid and blood repertoires was quantified using the Morisita-Horn index. TCRdb passed the public sequencing reads through fastp at Q25 and MiXCR, retaining productive beta sequences. For every CDR3 protein sequence, its rows merge into one entry that carries the most common genes and DNA. The V and J calls reflect TCRdb's pipeline rather than the authors' work. This sample gives around 660,000 distinct CDR3 sequences in total; 45% of them show up just once. More than 7% of the sample rests with the top ten.

The receptor comes from an adult man with Graves' disease, either hyperthyroidism or ophthalmopathy (not recorded which). The receptor chain draws on TRBV7-2 and TRBJ2-5; a tentative D match to TRBD2 spans 7 bases. What was sequenced was peripheral blood or thyroid tissue (not recorded which). Here the CDR3 is given as CASTPRGLASVTQYF. The DNA reads TGTGCCAGCACCCCGCGGGGGCTAGCTTCGGTGACCCAGTACTTC. With the portions outside the CDR3 filled from the reference TRBV7-2 and TRBJ2-5 genes, the complete variable region becomes GAGVSQSPSNKVTEKGKDVELRCDPISGHTALYWYRQSLGQGLEFLIYFQGNSAPDKSGLPSDRFSAERTGGSVSTLTIQRTQQEDSAVYLCASTPRGLASVTQYFGPGTRLLVL.